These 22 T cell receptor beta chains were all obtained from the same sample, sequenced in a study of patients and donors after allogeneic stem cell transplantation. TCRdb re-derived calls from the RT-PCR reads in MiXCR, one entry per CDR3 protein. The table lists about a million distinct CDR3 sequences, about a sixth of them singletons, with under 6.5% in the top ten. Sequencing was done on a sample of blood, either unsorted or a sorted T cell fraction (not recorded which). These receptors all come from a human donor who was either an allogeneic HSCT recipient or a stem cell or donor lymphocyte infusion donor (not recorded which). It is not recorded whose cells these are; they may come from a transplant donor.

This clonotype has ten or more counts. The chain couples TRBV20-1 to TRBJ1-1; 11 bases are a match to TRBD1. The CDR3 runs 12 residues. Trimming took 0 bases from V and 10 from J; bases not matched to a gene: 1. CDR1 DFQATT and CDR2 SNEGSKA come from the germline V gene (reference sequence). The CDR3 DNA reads TGCAGTGCTAGAGAAGGGACAGGGGGAGCTTTCTTT. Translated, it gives CSAREGTGGAFF.

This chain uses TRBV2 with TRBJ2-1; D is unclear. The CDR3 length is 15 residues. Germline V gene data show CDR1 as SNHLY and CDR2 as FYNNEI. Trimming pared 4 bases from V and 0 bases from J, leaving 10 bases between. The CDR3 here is CASSGRFDSYNEQFF. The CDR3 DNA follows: TGTGCCAGCAGTGGCCGCTTTGACTCCTACAATGAGCAGTTCTTC. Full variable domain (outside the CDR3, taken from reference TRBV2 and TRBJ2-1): EPEVTQTPSHQVTQMGQEVILRCVPISNHLYFYWYRQILGQKVEFLVSFYNNEISEKSEIFDDQFSVERPDGSNFTLKIRSTKLEDSAMYFCASSGRFDSYNEQFFGPGTRLTVL.

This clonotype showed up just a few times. CDR3 region: CASSSSRGTGELFF. The DNA for the CDR3 is TGTGCCAGCAGTTCCTCCAGGGGCACCGGGGAGCTGTTTTTT. The rearrangement joins TRBV12-3 or TRBV12-4 to TRBJ2-2; tentatively, D is TRBD1 (6 bases). The V end was cut by 4 bases, the J end by 4 bases, with 10 bases between. The CDR3 is made up of 14 amino acids.

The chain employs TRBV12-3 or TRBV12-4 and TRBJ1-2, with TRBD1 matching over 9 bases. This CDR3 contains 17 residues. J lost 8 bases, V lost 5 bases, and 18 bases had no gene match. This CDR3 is CASSPRDRVSIGEGYTF. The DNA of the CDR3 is TGTGCCAGCAGTCCTAGGGACAGGGTATCTATAGGAGAAGGCTACACCTTC.

The DNA of the CDR3 is TGTGCCAGCAGTTACGAACAGGGGGACTATGGCTACACCTTC. Translation: CASSYEQGDYGYTF. J is TRBJ1-2 and V is TRBV6-5; 8 bases fit TRBD1. CDR3 length: 14 amino acids. With V trimmed by 2 bases and J by 3 bases, 2 bases remained unmatched. Looked up from germline, CDR1 is MNHEY and CDR2 is SVGAGI.

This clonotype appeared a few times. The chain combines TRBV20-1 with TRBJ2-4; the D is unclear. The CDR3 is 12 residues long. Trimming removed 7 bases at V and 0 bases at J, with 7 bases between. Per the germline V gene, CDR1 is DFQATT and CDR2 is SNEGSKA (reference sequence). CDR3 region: CSVRLAKNIQYF. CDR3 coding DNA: TGCAGTGTCAGGCTAGCCAAAAACATTCAGTACTTC.

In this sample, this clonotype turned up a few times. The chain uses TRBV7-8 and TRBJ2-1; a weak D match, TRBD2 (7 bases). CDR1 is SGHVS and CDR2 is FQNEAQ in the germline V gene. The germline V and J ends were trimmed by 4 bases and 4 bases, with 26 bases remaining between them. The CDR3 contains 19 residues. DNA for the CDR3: TGTGCCAGCAGCTCCGTGTTGCGAATTTGGGGGGGCAGATACAATGAGCAGTTCTTC. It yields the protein CASSSVLRIWGGRYNEQFF.

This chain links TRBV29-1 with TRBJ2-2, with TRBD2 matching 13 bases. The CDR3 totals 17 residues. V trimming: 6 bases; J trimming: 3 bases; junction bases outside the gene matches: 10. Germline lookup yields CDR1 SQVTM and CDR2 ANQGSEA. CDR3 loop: CSVLTSGRAADTGELFF. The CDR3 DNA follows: TGCAGCGTCTTAACTAGCGGGAGGGCCGCGGACACCGGGGAGCTGTTTTTT.

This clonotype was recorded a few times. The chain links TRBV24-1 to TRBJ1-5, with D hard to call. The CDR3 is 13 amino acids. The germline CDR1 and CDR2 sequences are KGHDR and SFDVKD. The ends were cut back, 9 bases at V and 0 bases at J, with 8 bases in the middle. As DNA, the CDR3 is TGTGCCACCTCCGCTTATAGCAATCAGCCCCAGCATTTT. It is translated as CATSAYSNQPQHF.

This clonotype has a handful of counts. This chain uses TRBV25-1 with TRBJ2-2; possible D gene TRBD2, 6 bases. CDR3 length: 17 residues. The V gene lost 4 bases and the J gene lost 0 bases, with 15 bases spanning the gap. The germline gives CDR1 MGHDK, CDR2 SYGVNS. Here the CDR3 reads CASSGVILAANTGELFF. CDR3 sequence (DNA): TGTGCCAGCAGTGGGGTAATACTAGCTGCGAACACCGGGGAGCTGTTTTTT.

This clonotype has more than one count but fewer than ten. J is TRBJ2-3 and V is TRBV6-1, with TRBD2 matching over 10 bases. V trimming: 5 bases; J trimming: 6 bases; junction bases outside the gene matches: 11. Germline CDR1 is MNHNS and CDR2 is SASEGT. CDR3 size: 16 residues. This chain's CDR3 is CASSKSGTSATDTQYF. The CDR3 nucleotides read TGTGCCAGCAGTAAGTCCGGGACTAGCGCAACCGATACGCAGTATTTT.

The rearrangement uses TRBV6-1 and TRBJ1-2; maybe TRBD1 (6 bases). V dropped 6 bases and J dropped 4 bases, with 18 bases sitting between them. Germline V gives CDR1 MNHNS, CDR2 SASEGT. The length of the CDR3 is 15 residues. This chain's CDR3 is CASSSPSGQGYGYTF. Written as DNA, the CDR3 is TGTGCCAGCAGCTCTCCCTCGGGACAAGGCTATGGCTACACCTTC.

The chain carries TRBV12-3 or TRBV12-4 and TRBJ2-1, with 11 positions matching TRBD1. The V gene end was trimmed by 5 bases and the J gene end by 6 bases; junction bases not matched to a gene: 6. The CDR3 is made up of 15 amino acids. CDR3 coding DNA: TGTGCCAGCAGTCCCCGTGGGACAGGGGGCAATGAGCAGTTCTTC. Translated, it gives CASSPRGTGGNEQFF.

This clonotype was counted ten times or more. CDR3 DNA sequence: TGCGCCAGCAGCCAAGGAATAACTAGCGGGGTCGAGCAGTTCTTC. Amino acid sequence: CASSQGITSGVEQFF. J is TRBJ2-1 and V is TRBV4-1, with 10 bases identical to TRBD2. The trim removed 1 base at V and 10 bases at J, leaving 7 bases unmatched. Germline CDR1 is MGHRA and CDR2 is YSYEKL. CDR3 length: 15 amino acids.

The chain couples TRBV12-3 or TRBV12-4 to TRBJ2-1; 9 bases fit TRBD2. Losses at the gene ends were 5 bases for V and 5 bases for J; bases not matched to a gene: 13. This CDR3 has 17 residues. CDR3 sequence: CASSLRLAEALNNEQFF. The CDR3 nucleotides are TGTGCCAGCAGTCTCCGACTAGCGGAGGCCCTGAACAATGAGCAGTTCTTC.

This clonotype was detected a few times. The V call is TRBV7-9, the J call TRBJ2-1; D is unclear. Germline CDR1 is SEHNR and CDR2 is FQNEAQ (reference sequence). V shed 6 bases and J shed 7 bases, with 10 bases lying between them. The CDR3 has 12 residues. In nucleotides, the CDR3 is TGTGCCAGCAGGGTGGGCGGAAATGAGCAGTTCTTC. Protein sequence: CASRVGGNEQFF.

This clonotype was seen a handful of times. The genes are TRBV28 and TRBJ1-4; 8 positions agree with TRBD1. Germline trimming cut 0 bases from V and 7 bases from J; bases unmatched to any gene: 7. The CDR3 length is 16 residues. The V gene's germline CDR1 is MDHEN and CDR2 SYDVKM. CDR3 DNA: TGTGCCAGCAGTTTATGGGACAGGGTTGAAGTTGAAAAACTGTTTTTT. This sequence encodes CASSLWDRVEVEKLFF.

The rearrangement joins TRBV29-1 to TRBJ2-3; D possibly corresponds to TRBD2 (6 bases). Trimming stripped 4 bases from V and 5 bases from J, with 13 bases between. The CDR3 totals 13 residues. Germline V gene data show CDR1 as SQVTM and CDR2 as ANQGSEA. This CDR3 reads CSVARGAGDTQYF. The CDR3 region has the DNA TGCAGCGTTGCGCGGGGTGCAGGAGATACGCAGTATTTT.

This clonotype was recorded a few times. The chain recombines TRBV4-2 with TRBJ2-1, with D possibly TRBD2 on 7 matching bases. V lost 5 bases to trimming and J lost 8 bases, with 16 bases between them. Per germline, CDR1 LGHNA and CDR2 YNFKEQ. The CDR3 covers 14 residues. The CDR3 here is CASSGGATPYEQFF. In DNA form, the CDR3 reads TGTGCCAGCAGCGGGGGGGCCACTCCCTATGAGCAGTTCTTC.

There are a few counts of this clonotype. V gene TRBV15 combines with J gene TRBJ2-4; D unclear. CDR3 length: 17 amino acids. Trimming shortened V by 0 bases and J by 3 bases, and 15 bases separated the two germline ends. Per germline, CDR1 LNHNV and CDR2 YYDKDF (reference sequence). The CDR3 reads CATSRDRVGIGKNIQYF. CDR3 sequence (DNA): TGTGCCACCAGCAGAGATCGGGTAGGAATAGGCAAAAACATTCAGTACTTC.

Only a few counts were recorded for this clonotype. The CDR3 DNA reads as TGTGCCAGCAGCCAAGGACTAGCGGGAGAGAATGAGCAGTTCTTC. Encoded protein: CASSQGLAGENEQFF. The genes are TRBV12-3 or TRBV12-4 and TRBJ2-1; the match to TRBD2 covers 13 bases. The V and J ends lost 6 bases and 7 bases, in that order; junction bases with no gene match: 6. The CDR3 length is 15 residues.

CDR3 in amino acids: CAISDVDLGDTQYF. DNA of the CDR3: TGTGCCATCAGTGACGTGGATTTGGGAGATACGCAGTATTTT. The chain couples TRBV10-3 to TRBJ2-3; no clear D. This CDR3 contains 14 residues. CDR1 ENHRY and CDR2 SYGVKD come from the germline V gene. Deletions cut 3 bases from V and 5 bases from J, with 12 bases between.